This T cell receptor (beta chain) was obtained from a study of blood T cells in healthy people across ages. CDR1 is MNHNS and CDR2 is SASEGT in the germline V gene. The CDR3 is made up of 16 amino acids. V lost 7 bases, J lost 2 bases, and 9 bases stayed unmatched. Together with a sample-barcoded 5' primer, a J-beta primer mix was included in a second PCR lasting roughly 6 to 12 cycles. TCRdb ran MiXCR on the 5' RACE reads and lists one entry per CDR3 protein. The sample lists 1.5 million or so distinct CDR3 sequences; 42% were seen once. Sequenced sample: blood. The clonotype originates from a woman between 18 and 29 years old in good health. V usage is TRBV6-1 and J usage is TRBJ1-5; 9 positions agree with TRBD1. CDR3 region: CASMGGQGKGNQPQHF. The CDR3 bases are TGTGCCAGCATGGGAGGACAGGGGAAGGGCAATCAGCCCCAGCATTTT.